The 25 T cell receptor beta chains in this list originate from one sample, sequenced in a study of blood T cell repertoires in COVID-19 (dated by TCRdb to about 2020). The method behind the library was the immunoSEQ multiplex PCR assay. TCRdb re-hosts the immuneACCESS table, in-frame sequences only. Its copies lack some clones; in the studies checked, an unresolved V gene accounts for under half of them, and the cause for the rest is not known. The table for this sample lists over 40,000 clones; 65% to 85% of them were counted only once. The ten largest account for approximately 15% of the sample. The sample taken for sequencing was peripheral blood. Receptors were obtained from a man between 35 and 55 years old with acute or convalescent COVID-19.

CDR3 DNA: TGTGCCAGCAGTCGGGAGAACGCGAACACCGGGGAGCTGTTTTTT. Translating it yields CASSRENANTGELFF. The chain has TRBV11-3 and TRBJ2-2, with D possibly being TRBD2 (6 bases). Trimming left V 6 bases short and J 0 bases short, with 11 bases between. Germline loops: CDR1 SGHNT, CDR2 YENEEA. The CDR3 totals 15 residues.

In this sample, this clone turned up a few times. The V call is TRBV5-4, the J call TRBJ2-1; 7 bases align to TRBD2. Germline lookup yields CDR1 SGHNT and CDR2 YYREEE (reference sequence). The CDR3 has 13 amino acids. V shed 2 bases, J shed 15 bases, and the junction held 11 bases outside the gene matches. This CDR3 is CASSFRGPGLMFF. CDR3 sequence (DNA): TGTGCCAGCAGCTTTCGGGGACCGGGACTAATGTTCTTC. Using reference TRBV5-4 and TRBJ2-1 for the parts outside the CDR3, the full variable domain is ETGVTQSPTHLIKTRGQQVTLRCSSQSGHNTVSWYQQALGQGPQFIFQYYREEENGRGNFPPRFSGLQFPNYSSELNVNALELDDSALYLCASSFRGPGLMFFGPGTRLTVL.

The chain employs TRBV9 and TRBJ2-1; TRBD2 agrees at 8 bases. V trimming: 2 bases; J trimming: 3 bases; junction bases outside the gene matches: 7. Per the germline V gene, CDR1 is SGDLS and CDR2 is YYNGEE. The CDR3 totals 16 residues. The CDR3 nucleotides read TGTGCCAGCAGCGTGGGACTCAGCGGGAGCTACAATGAGCAGTTCTTC. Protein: CASSVGLSGSYNEQFF.

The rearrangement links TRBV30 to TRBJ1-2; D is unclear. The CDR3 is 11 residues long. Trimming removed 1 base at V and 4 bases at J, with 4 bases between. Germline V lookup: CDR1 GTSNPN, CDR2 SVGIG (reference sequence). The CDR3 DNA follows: TGTGCCTGGAGTGGCGGCTATGGCTACACCTTC. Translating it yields CAWSGGYGYTF.

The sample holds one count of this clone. CDR3 nucleotide sequence: TGTGCCAGCAGCCGGCGACAGGGGGCTGCCCAGAGCTCTGGAAACACCATATATTTT. As protein: CASSRRQGAAQSSGNTIYF. The gene calls are TRBV7-9 and TRBJ1-3; 10 bases agree with TRBD1. The CDR3 covers 19 residues. With 5 bases clipped from V and 0 bases from J, the junction kept 13 bases outside the gene matches. The V gene's germline CDR1 is SEHNR and CDR2 FQNEAQ (reference sequence).

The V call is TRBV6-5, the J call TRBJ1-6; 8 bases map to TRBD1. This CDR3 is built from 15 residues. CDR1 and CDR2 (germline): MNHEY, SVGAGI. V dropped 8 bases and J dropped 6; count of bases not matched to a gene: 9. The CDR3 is CASGRRQGSNSPLHF. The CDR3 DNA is TGTGCCAGCGGGAGACGACAGGGGAGTAATTCACCCCTCCACTTT.

The CDR3 DNA reads as TGTGCCAGTAGCCCTAAACCCGTAGGGATCCGGGGACTAGCTATTTCTGGGGCCAACGTCCTGACTTTC. It encodes CASSPKPVGIRGLAISGANVLTF. The chain has TRBV6-2 or TRBV6-3 and TRBJ2-6; 9 nucleotides match TRBD2. Germline trimming cut 9 bases from V and 1 base from J; bases unmatched to any gene: 28. This CDR3 contains 23 residues. Germline V gene lookup returns CDR1 MNHEY and CDR2 SVGEGT.

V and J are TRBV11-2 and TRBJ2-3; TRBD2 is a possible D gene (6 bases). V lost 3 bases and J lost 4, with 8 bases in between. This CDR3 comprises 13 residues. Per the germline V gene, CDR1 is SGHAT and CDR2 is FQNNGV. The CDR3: CASSLGEADTQYF. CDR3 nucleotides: TGTGCCAGCAGCTTGGGGGAGGCAGATACGCAGTATTTT.

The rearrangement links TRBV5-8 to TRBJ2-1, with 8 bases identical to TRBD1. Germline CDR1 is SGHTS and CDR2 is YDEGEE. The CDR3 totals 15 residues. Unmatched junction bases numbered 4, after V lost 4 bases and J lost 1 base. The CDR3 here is CASSPDRGSYNEQFF. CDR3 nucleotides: TGTGCCAGCAGCCCAGACAGGGGATCCTACAATGAGCAGTTCTTC.

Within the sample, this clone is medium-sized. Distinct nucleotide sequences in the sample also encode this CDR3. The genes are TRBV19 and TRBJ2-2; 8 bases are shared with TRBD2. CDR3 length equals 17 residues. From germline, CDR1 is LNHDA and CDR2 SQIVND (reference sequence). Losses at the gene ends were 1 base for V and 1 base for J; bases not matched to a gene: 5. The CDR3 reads CASSIAAAGGNTGELFF. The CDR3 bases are TGTGCCAGTAGTATAGCGGCGGCGGGGGGGAACACCGGGGAGCTGTTTTTT.

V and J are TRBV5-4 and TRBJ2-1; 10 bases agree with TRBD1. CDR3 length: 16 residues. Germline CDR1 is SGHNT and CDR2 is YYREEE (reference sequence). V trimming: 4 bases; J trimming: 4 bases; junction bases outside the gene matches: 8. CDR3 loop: CASSHSDRGRYNEQFF. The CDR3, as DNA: TGTGCCAGCAGCCACTCCGACAGGGGGCGTTACAATGAGCAGTTCTTC.

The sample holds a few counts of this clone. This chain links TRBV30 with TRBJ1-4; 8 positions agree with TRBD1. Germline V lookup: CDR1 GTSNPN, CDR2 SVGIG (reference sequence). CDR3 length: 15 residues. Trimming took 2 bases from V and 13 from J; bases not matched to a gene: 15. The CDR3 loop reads CAWSPSTGATVGLFF. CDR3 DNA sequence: TGTGCCTGGAGTCCGTCGACAGGGGCGACTGTTGGACTGTTTTTT. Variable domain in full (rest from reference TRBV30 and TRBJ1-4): SQTIHQWPATLVQPVGSPLSLECTVEGTSNPNLYWYRQAAGRGLQLLFYSVGIGQISSEVPQNLSASRPQDRQFILSSKKLLLSDSGFYLCAWSPSTGATVGLFFGSGTQLSVL.

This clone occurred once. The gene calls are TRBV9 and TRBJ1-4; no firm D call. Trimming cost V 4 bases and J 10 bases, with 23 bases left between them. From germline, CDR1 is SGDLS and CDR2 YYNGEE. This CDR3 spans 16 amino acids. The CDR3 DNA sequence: TGTGCCAGCAGCCCATCCAGAGGAGTGGGTATCGGAAAACTGTTTTTT. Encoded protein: CASSPSRGVGIGKLFF. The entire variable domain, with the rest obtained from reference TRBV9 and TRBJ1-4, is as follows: DSGVTQTPKHLITATGQRVTLRCSPRSGDLSVYWYQQSLDQGLQFLIQYYNGEERAKGNILERFSAQQFPDLHSELNLSSLELGDSALYFCASSPSRGVGIGKLFFGSGTQLSVL.

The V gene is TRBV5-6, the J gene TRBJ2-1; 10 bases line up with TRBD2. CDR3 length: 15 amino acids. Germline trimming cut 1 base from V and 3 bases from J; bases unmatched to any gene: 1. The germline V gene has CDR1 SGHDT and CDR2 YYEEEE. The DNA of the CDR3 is TGTGCCAGCAGCTTGCAGCGGGGGGGCTACAATGAGCAGTTCTTC. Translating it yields CASSLQRGGYNEQFF. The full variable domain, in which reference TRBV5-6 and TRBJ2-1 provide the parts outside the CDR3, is DAGVTQSPTHLIKTRGQQVTLRCSPKSGHDTVSWYQQALGQGPQFIFQYYEEEERQRGNFPDRFSGHQFPNYSSELNVNALLLGDSALYLCASSLQRGGYNEQFFGPGTRLTVL.

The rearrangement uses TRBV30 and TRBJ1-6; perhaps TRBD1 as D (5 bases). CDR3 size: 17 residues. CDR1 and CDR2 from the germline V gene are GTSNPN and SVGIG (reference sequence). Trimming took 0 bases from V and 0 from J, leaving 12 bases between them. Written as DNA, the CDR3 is TGTGCCTGGAGTGTCCGGACAACGAGCTCCTATAATTCACCCCTCCACTTT. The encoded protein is CAWSVRTTSSYNSPLHF.

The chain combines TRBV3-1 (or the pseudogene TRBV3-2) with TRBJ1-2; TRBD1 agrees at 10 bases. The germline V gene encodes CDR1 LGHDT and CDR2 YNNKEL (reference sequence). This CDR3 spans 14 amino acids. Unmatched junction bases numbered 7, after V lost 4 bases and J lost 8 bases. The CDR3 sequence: CASSPRDRGRGYTF. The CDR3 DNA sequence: TGTGCCAGCAGCCCCCGGGACAGGGGAAGAGGCTACACCTTC.

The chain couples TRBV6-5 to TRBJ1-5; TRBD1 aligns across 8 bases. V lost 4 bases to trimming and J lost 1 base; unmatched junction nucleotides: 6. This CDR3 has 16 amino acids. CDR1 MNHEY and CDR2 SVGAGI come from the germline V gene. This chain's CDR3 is CASSLTGGRSNQPQHF. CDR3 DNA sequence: TGTGCCAGCAGTTTAACAGGGGGTCGGAGCAATCAGCCCCAGCATTTT.

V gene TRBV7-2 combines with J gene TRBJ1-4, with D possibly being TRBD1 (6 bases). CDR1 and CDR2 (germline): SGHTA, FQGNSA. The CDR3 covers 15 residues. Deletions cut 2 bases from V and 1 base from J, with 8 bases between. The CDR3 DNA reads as TGTGCCAGCAGCTTAAGGGGGAAAACTAATGAAAAACTGTTTTTT. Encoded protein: CASSLRGKTNEKLFF.

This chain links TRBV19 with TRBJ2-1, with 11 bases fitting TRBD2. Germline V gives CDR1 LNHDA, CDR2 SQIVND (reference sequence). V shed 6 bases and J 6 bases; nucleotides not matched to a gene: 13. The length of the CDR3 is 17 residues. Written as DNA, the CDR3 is TGTGCCAGTAGCAAAGGTCCAACTAGCGGGAGTTTCAATGAGCAGTTCTTC. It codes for CASSKGPTSGSFNEQFF.

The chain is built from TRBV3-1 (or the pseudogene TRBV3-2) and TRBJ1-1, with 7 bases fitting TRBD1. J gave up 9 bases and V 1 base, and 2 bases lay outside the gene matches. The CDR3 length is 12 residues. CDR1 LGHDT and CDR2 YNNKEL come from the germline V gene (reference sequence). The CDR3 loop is CASSQGTGKAFF. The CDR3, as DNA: TGTGCCAGCAGCCAAGGGACAGGAAAAGCTTTCTTT.

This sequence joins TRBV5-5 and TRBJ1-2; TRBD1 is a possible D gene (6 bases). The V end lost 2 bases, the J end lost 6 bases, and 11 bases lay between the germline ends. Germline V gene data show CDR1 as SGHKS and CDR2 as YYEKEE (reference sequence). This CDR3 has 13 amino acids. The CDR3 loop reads CASSFRGGDGYTF. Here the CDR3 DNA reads TGTGCCAGCAGCTTCAGGGGAGGGGATGGCTACACCTTC. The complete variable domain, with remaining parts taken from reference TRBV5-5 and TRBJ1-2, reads DAGVTQSPTHLIKTRGQQVTLRCSPISGHKSVSWYQQVLGQGPQFIFQYYEKEERGRGNFPDRFSARQFPNYSSELNVNALLLGDSALYLCASSFRGGDGYTFGSGTRLTVV.

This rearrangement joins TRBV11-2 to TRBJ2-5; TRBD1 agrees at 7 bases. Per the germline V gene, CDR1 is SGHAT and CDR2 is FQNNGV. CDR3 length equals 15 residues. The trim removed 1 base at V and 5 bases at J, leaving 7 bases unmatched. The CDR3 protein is CASSLVGTVVETQYF. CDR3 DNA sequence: TGTGCCAGCAGCTTAGTCGGGACAGTCGTCGAGACCCAGTACTTC.

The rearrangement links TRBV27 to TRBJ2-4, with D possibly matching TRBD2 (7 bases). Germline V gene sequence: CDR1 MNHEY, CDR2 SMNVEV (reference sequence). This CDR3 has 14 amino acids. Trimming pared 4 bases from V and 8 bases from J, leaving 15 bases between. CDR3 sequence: CASSSGLGGYIQYF. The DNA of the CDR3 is TGTGCCAGCAGTTCTGGACTAGGGGGGTACATTCAGTACTTC.

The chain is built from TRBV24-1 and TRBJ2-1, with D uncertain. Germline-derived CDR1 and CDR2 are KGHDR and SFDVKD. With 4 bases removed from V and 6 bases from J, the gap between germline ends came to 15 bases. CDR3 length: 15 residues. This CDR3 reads CATSDSRGARNEQFF. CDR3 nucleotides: TGTGCCACCAGTGACTCGAGAGGAGCACGCAATGAGCAGTTCTTC.

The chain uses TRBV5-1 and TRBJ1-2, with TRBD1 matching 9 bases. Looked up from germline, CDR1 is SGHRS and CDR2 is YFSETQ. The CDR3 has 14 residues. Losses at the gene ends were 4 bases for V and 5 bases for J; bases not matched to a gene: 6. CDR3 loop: CASSPLGTGYGYTF. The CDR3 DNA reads TGCGCCAGCAGCCCTCTAGGGACAGGGTATGGCTACACCTTC.